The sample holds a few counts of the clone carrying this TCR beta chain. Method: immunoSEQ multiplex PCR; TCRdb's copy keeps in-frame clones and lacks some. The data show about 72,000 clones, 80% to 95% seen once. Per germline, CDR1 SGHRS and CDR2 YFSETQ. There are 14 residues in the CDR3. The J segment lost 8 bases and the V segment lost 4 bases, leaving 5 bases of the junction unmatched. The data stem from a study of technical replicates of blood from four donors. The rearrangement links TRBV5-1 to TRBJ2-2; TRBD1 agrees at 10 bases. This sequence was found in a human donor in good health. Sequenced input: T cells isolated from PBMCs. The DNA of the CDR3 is TGCGCCAGCAGCGAGGGGACAGGGGCAGGGGAGCTGTTTTTT. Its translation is CASSEGTGAGELFF.